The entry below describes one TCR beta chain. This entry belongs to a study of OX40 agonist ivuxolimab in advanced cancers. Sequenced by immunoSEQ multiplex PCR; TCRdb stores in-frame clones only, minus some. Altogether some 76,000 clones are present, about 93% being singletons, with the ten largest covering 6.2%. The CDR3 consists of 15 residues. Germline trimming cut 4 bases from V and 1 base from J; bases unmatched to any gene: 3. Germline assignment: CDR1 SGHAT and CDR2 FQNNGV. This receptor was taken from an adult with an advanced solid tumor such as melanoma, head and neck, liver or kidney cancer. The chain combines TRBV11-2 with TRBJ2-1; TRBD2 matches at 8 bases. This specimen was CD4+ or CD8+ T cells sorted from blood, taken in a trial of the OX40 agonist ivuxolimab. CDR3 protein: CASSSGRASYNEQFF. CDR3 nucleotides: TGTGCCAGCAGCTCCGGGAGGGCGTCCTACAATGAGCAGTTCTTC.